This T cell receptor (beta chain) was observed in a study of blood T cell repertoires in COVID-19. Overall study: The United States, Italy and Spain provided the acute and convalescent COVID-19 samples. From T cells, B-cell-depleted T cells, or PBMCs came the material, which was cDNA or gDNA.

The CDR3 has 15 residues. Germline CDR1 reads LGHDT; CDR2 reads YNNKEL (reference sequence). Trimming took 4 bases from V and 0 from J, leaving 10 bases between them. Original methodology: Estimated nucleated cell counts came from reference gene primer amplification. TCRdb keeps only in-frame clones here, not all; method: immunoSEQ multiplex PCR. V, J and clone size are taken as reported in that table, and D and trimming were inferred from the DNA itself. Of 130,000 to 150,000 clones in the sample, approximately 87% were seen once. Sequencing used peripheral blood. This chain connects TRBV3-1 (or the pseudogene TRBV3-2) to TRBJ1-3; D not resolved. This receptor was obtained from a woman in her thirties or forties with acute or convalescent COVID-19. This CDR3 is CASSRGRSSGNTIYF. CDR3 in DNA: TGTGCCAGCAGCCGCGGCCGCAGCTCTGGAAACACCATATATTTT.